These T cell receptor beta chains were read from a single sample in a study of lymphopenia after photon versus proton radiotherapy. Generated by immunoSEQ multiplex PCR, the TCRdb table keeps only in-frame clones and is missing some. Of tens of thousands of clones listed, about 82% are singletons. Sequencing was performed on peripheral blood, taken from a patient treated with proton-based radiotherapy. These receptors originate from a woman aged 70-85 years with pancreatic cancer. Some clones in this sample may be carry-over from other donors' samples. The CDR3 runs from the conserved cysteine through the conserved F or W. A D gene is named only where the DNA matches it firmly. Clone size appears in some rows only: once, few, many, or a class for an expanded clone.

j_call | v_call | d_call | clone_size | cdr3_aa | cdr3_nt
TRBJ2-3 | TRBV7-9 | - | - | CASRQDLRGGGTDTQYF | TGTGCCAGCAGGCAAGACCTCAGGGGAGGCGGCACAGATACGCAGTATTTT
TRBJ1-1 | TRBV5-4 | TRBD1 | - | CASSLASGGSEAFF | TGTGCCAGCAGCTTGGCCTCAGGGGGCTCTGAAGCTTTCTTT
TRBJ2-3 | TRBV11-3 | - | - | CASSLGYSTDTQYF | TGTGCCAGCAGCTTAGGGTACAGCACAGATACGCAGTATTTT
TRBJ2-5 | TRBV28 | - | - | CASSQKLGIIQETQYF | TGTGCCAGCAGTCAAAAACTTGGTATTATCCAAGAGACCCAGTACTTC
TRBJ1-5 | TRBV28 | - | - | CASSYGVVGNQPQHF | TGTGCCAGCAGTTATGGGGTGGTGGGCAATCAGCCCCAGCATTTT
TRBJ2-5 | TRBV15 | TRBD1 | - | CATRPGDREVTQYF | TGTGCCACCCGCCCCGGGGACAGGGAAGTGACCCAGTACTTC
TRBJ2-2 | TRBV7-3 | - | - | CASSLTGELFF | TGTGCCAGCAGCTTAACCGGGGAGCTGTTTTTT
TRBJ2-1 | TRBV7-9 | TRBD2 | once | CASSLASGRLNEQFF | TGTGCCAGCAGCTTAGCTAGCGGGAGACTCAATGAGCAGTTCTTC
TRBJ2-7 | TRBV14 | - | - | CASSQIGKSYEQYF | TGTGCCAGCAGCCAAATTGGGAAATCCTACGAGCAGTACTTC
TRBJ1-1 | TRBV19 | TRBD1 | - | CASSTPDRGLANTEAFF | TGTGCCAGTAGTACCCCGGACAGGGGACTCGCGAACACTGAAGCTTTCTTT
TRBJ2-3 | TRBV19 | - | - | CASSWGRPTDTQYF | TGTGCCAGTAGTTGGGGCAGGCCCACAGATACGCAGTATTTT
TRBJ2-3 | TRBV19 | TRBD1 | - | CASKPGGGSHTQYF | TGTGCCAGTAAGCCAGGGGGTGGGAGCCATACGCAGTATTTT
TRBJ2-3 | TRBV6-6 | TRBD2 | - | CASTTRGLAGSDTQYF | TGTGCCAGCACCACACGGGGACTAGCGGGTTCCGATACGCAGTATTTT
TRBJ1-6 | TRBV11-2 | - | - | CASSLRQGLNSPLHF | TGTGCCAGCAGCTTAAGGCAGGGACTTAATTCACCCCTCCACTTT
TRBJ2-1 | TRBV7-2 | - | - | CASTPFADPTRGQFF | TGTGCCAGCACCCCCTTCGCGGACCCCACGCGTGGGCAGTTCTTC
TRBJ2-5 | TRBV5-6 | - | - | CASSLGGFQETQYF | TGTGCCAGCAGCTTGGGCGGTTTTCAAGAGACCCAGTACTTC
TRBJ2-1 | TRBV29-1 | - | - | CSVPGGAGHYNEQFF | TGCAGCGTCCCCGGGGGCGCGGGACACTACAATGAGCAGTTCTTC
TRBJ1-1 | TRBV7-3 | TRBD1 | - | CASSTGQGSTEAFF | TGTGCCAGCAGCACGGGACAGGGGAGCACTGAAGCTTTCTTT
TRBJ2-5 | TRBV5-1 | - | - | CASSFSAEETQYF | TGCGCCAGCAGCTTTTCAGCGGAAGAGACCCAGTACTTC
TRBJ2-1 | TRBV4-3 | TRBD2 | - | CASSQGTSGYYNEQFF | TGCGCCAGCAGCCAAGGGACTAGCGGCTACTACAATGAGCAGTTCTTC
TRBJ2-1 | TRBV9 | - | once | CASSSRPGGDEQFF | TGTGCCAGCAGCTCACGTCCCGGTGGCGATGAGCAGTTCTTC
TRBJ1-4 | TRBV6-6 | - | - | CASSTFGRDLNEKLFF | TGTGCCAGCAGTACCTTCGGGCGTGATCTTAATGAAAAACTGTTTTTT
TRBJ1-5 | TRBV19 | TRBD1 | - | CASSIDLGDRDNQPQHF | TGTGCCAGTAGTATAGATTTAGGGGACAGGGACAATCAGCCCCAGCATTTT
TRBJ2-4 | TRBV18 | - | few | CASSPPNQVMGKNIQYF | TGTGCCAGCTCACCACCGAACCAAGTAATGGGCAAAAACATTCAGTACTTC
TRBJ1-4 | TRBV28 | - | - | CASSLYGGDKEKLFF | TGTGCCAGCAGTTTATATGGGGGGGATAAAGAAAAACTGTTTTTT
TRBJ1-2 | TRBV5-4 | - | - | CASSSATDYGYTF | TGTGCCAGCAGCTCTGCGACGGACTATGGCTACACCTTC
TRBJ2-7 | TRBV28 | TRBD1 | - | CASRERGQGAYEQYF | TGTGCCAGCAGAGAACGGGGACAGGGGGCTTACGAGCAGTACTTC
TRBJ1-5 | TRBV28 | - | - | CASSRRNQPQHF | TGTGCCAGCAGTAGACGCAATCAGCCCCAGCATTTT
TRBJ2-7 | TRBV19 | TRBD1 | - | CASKSTGSSYEQYF | TGTGCCAGTAAGTCGACAGGGAGTTCCTACGAGCAGTACTTC
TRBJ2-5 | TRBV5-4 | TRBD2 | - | CASSKAGEETQYF | TGTGCCAGCAGTAAAGCGGGAGAAGAGACCCAGTACTTC
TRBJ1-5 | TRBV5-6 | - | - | CASSLLQGNQPQHF | TGTGCCAGCAGCTTGCTGCAGGGCAATCAGCCCCAGCATTTT
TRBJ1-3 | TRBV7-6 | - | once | CASSLGGGPNTIYF | TGTGCCAGCAGCTTAGGAGGGGGGCCAAACACCATATATTTT
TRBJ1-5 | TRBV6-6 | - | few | CASKLDQPQHF | TGTGCCAGCAAATTAGATCAGCCCCAGCATTTT
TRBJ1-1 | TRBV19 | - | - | CASSMGTDLNTEAFF | TGTGCCAGTAGTATGGGGACTGACTTGAACACTGAAGCTTTCTTT
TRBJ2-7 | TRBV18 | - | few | CASSPRSDSTSYEQYF | TGTGCCAGCTCACCACGGTCGGATTCCACTTCCTACGAGCAGTACTTC
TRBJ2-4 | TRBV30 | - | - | CAWSTSFWAAAKNIQYF | TGTGCCTGGAGTACTTCATTTTGGGCAGCGGCCAAAAACATTCAGTACTTC
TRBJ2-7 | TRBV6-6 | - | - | CASSLWTDSYEQYF | TGTGCCAGCAGTTTATGGACAGACTCCTACGAGCAGTACTTC
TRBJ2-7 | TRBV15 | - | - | CATSSPKRRNYEQYF | TGTGCCACCAGCAGTCCAAAAAGAAGAAACTACGAGCAGTACTTC
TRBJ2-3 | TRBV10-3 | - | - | CAISESREDTQYF | TGTGCCATCAGTGAGTCAAGGGAAGATACGCAGTATTTT
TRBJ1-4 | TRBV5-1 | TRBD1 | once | CASSLTGTDYEKLFF | TGCGCCAGCAGCTTGACCGGGACAGACTATGAAAAACTGTTTTTT
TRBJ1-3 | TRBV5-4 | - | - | CASSLDRLGSGNTIYF | TGTGCCAGCAGCTTGGACAGGTTAGGCTCTGGAAACACCATATATTTT